This T cell receptor beta chain emerged from a study of Ad26.COV2.S vaccination and SARS-CoV-2 variants. The treatment: about 20 received Ad26.COV2.S at low or high dose, single or two shots; a few received placebo; per-sample allocation not given. Day 63 after the first injection of vaccine or placebo was the sampling time. Boston supplied an adult donor aged 18-55 years. Remarks on this clone: At the DNA level, this CDR3 is encoded by other sequences in the same sample as well.

Sequenced by immunoSEQ multiplex PCR; TCRdb stores in-frame clones only, minus some. This table has about 350,000 clones, 85% appearing once. The sequence came from a person aged 18-65 years who received the Ad26.COV2.S COVID-19 vaccine or a placebo. Specimen: peripheral blood, collected in a trial of Ad26.COV2.S vaccine versus placebo.

The CDR3, as DNA: TGTGCCAGCAGCCCAAGGGGAGGTGTTAATGAGCAGTTCTTC. Protein product: CASSPRGGVNEQFF. The chain has TRBV3-1 (or the pseudogene TRBV3-2) and TRBJ2-1; the D gene is possibly TRBD2 (6 bases). Between the trimmed V and J ends, which lost 4 bases and 7 bases, there was a span of 14 bases. This CDR3 is 14 amino acids long. Germline V gene sequence: CDR1 LGHDT, CDR2 YNNKEL (reference sequence).